The clone carrying this T cell receptor (beta chain) has only a few counts. Its antigen is currently unknown. The germline V gene has CDR1 MNHNS and CDR2 SASEGT. Deletions cut 3 bases from V and 10 bases from J, with 13 bases between. The length of the CDR3 is 14 residues. The data were obtained in a study of vaccination and CD4 T cells after COVID-19. The Oncomine TCR Beta short-read assay generated sequence data from the DNA of cultured CD4+ T cells. From CD4+ T cells that had been cultured, genomic DNA was extracted. Each CDR3 protein gets one entry after TCRdb re-called the PCR reads with MiXCR. Of about 7,000 distinct CDR3 sequences detected, roughly 36% appear once; the ten largest clones hold roughly 19%. Treatment here: roughly nine-day PBMC culture with coronavirus spike peptide pools or control peptides (ViraFEST assay). Those CD4+ T cells from the unexposed donor predate the COVID-19 pandemic (2011-2018). The ViraFEST method relied on peptide pools to expand antigen-specific T cells, followed by TCR sequencing. Following a culture period (approximately 9 days), negative selection was used to isolate CD4+ T cells.

The receptor was isolated from a human donor in good health. Specimen: CD4+ T cells from blood, cultured in vitro. The V call is TRBV6-1, the J call TRBJ1-6, with D perhaps matching TRBD1 (5 bases). In DNA form, the CDR3 reads TGTGCCAGCAGTGATTGGGACGTCGGATCACCCCTCCACTTT. Protein product: CASSDWDVGSPLHF.